Sequencing of this T cell receptor beta chain was carried out in a study of shared clonotypes between healthy human individuals. This CDR3 has 13 amino acids. Looked up from germline, CDR1 is SGHNT and CDR2 is YYREEE (reference sequence). V lost 5 bases and J lost 1, with 9 bases in between. This clone has just one count. Its target is unknown. Generated by immunoSEQ multiplex PCR, the TCRdb table keeps only in-frame clones and is missing some. Of 2 million to 2.5 million clones in the sample, less than 95% are singletons; the top ten hold more than 0.95%. General study points: Clonotypes which were not shared had lower generation probabilities than clonotypes that all four donors shared.

Naive CD8 cells comprised CD45RO-negative, CCR7-positively selected cells, excluding terminally differentiated effector memory CD45RA+ cells. Donors, without exception, were Caucasian adults residing in Nashville, Tennessee. The sample taken for sequencing was naive CD8+ T cells sorted from blood. This clonotype originated in a man in his late teens or twenties in good health. The chain uses TRBV5-4 and TRBJ1-1; D is unresolved. The CDR3 here is CASRSSENTEAFF. The DNA for the CDR3 is TGTGCCAGCAGATCCAGTGAGAACACTGAAGCTTTCTTT.